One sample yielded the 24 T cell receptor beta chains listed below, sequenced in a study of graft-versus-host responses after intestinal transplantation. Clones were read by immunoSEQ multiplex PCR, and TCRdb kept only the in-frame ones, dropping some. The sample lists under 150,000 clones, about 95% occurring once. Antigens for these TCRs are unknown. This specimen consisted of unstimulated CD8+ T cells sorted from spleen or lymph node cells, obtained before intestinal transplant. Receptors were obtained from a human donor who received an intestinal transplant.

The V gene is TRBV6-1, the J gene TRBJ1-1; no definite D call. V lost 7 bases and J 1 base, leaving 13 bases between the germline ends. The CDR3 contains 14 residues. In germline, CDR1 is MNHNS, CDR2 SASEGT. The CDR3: CASTLGRGNTEAFF. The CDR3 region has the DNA TGTGCCAGCACCCTAGGCCGGGGGAACACTGAAGCTTTCTTT.

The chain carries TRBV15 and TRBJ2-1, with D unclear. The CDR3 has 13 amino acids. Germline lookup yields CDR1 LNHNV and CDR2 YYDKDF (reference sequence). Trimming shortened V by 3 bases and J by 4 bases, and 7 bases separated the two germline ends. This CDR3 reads CATSRDRYNEQFF. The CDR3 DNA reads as TGTGCCACCAGCAGGGATAGATACAATGAGCAGTTCTTC.

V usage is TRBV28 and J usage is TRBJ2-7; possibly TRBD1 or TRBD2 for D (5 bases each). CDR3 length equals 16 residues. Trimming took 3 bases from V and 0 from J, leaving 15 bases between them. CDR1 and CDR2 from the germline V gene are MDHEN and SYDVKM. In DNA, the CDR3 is TGTGCCAGCAGTTTCGAAGGGGAGAGGAACTCCTACGAGCAGTACTTC. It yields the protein CASSFEGERNSYEQYF.

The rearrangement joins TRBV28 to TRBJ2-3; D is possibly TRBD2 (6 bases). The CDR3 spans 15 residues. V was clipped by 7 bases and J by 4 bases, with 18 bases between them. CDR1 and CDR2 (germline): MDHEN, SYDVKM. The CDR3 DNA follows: TGTGCCAGCACCAAATGGGTGGGGGGAGCAGATACGCAGTATTTT. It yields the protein CASTKWVGGADTQYF.

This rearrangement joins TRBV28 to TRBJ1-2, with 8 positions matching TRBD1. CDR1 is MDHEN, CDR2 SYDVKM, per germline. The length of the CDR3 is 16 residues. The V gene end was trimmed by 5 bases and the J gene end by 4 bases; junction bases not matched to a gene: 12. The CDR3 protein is CASSIEDRVLIYGYTF. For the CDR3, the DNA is TGTGCCAGCAGTATCGAGGACAGGGTGCTCATCTATGGCTACACCTTC.

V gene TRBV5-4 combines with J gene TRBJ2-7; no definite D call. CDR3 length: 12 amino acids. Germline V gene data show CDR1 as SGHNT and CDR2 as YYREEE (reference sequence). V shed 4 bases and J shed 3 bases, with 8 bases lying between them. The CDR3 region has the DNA TGTGCCAGCAGCATCACCGGCTACGAGCAGTACTTC. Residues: CASSITGYEQYF.

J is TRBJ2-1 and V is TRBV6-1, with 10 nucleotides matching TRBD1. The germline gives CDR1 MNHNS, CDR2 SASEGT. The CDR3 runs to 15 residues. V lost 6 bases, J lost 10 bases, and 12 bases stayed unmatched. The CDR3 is CASRTDRGFPPEQFF. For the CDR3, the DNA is TGTGCCAGCAGGACGGACAGGGGGTTTCCCCCGGAGCAGTTCTTC.

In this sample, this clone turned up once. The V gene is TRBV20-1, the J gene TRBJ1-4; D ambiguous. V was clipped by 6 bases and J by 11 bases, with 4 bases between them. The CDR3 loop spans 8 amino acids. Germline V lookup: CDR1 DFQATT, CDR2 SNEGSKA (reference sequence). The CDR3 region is CSASKLFF. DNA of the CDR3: TGCAGTGCCAGCAAACTGTTTTTT.

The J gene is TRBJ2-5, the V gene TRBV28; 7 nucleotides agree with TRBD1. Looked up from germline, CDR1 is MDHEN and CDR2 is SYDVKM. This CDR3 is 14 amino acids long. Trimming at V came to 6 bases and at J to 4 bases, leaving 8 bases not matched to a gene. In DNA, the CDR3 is TGTGCCAGCAGCCTATCAGGGACAGTAGAGACCCAGTACTTC. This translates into CASSLSGTVETQYF. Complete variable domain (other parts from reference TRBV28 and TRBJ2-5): DVKVTQSSRYLVKRTGEKVFLECVQDMDHENMFWYRQDPGLGLRLIYFSYDVKMKEKGDIPEGYSVSREKKERFSLILESASTNQTSMYLCASSLSGTVETQYFGPGTRLLVL.

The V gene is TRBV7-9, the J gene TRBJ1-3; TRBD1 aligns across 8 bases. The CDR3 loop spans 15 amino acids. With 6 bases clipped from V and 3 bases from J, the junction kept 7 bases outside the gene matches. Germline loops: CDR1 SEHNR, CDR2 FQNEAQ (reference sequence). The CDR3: CASRGAGGNGNTIYF. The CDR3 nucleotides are TGTGCCAGCAGAGGTGCAGGGGGCAATGGAAACACCATATATTTT.

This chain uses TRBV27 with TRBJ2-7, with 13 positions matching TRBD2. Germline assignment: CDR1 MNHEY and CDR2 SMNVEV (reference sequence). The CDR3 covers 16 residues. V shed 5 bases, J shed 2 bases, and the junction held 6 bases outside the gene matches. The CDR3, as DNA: TGTGCCAGCAGTCTTGGACTAGCGGGAGTCGCCTACGAGCAGTACTTC. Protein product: CASSLGLAGVAYEQYF.

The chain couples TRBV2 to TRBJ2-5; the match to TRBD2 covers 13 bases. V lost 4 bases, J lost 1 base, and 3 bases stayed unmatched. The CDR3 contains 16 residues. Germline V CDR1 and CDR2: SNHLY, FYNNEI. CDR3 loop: CASSGGLAGLQETQYF. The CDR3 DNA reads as TGTGCCAGCAGTGGGGGACTAGCGGGACTCCAAGAGACCCAGTACTTC. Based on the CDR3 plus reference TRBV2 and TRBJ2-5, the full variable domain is EPEVTQTPSHQVTQMGQEVILRCVPISNHLYFYWYRQILGQKVEFLVSFYNNEISEKSEIFDDQFSVERPDGSNFTLKIRSTKLEDSAMYFCASSGGLAGLQETQYFGPGTRLLVL.

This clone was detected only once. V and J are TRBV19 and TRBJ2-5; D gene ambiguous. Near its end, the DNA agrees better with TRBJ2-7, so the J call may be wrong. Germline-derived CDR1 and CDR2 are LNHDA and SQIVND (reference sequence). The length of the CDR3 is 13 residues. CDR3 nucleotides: TGTGCCAGTAGTATAGCAGGCCAAATCGAGCAGTACTTC. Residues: CASSIAGQIEQYF.

CDR3: CASSLGPAGDNEQFF. In DNA, the CDR3 is TGTGCCAGCAGCTTAGGGCCTGCAGGGGACAATGAGCAGTTCTTC. The rearrangement joins TRBV7-8 to TRBJ2-1; a possible D gene is TRBD1 (6 bases). The CDR3 is made up of 15 amino acids. V dropped 1 base and J dropped 5 bases, with 12 bases sitting between them. CDR1 is SGHVS, CDR2 FQNEAQ, per germline.

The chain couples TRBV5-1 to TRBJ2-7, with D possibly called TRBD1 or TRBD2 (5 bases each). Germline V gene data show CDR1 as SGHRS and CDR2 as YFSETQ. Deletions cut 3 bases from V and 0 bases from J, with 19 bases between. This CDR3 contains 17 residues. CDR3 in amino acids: CASSSQGGGHSSYEQYF. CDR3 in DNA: TGCGCCAGCAGCTCCCAGGGCGGCGGGCACAGCTCCTACGAGCAGTACTTC.

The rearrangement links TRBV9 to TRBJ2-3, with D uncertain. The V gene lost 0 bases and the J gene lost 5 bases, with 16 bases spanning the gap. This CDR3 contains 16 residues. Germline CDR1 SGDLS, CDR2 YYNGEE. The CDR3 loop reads CASSVVGFSAGDTQYF. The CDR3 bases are TGTGCCAGCAGCGTAGTAGGCTTTTCTGCCGGAGATACGCAGTATTTT.

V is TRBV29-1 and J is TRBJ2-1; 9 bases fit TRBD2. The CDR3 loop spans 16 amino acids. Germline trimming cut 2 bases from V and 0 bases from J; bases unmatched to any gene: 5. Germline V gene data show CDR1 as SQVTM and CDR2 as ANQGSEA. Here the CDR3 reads CSVESAGGSSYNEQFF. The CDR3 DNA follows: TGCAGCGTTGAAAGCGCGGGAGGGAGCTCCTACAATGAGCAGTTCTTC.

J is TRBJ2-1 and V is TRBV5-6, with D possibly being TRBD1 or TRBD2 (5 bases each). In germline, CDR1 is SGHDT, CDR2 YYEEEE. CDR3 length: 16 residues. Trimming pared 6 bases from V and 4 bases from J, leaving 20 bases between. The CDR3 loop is CASIDRDRLRYNEQFF. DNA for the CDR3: TGTGCCAGCATTGATCGGGACCGATTGAGGTACAATGAGCAGTTCTTC.

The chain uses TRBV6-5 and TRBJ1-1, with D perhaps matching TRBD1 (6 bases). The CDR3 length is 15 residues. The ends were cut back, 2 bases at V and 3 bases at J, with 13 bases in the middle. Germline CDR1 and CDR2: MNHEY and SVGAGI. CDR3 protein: CASSYVGEGDTEAFF. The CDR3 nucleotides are TGTGCCAGCAGTTACGTAGGTGAGGGGGACACTGAAGCTTTCTTT.

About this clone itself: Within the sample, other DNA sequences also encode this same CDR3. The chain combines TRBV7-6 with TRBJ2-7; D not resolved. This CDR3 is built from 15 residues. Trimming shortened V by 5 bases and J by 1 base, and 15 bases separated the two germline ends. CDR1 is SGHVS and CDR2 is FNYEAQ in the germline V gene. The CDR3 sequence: CASSPFAGLSYEQYF. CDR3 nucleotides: TGTGCCAGCAGCCCATTCGCCGGGTTGTCCTACGAGCAGTACTTC.

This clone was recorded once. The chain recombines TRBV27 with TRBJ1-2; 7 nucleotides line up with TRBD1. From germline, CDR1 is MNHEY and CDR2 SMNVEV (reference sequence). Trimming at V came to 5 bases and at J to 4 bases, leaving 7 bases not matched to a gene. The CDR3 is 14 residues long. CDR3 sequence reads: CASSPTGVAYGYTF. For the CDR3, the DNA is TGTGCCAGCAGTCCCACAGGGGTCGCCTATGGCTACACCTTC.

The CDR3 nucleotides read TGTGCCAGCAGCTTGGCGGTGGGGGCGGATGGCTACACCTTC. Its protein product is CASSLAVGADGYTF. V is TRBV7-9 and J is TRBJ1-2; D is possibly TRBD1 (6 bases). Trimming took off 3 bases at V and 6 bases at J, with 14 bases between the two ends. The CDR3 consists of 14 residues. Germline CDR1 and CDR2: SEHNR and FQNEAQ (reference sequence).

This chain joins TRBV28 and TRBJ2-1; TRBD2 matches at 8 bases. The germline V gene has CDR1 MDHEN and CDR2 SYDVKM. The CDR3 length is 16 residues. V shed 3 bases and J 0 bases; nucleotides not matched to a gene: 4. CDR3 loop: CASSFGLAHSYNEQFF. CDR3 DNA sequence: TGTGCCAGCAGTTTTGGACTAGCCCACTCCTACAATGAGCAGTTCTTC.

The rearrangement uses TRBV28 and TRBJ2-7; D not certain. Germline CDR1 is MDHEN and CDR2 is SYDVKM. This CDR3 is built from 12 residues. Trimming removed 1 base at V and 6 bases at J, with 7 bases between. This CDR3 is CASSLFGFEQYF. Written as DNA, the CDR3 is TGTGCCAGCAGTTTATTTGGGTTCGAGCAGTACTTC.